The 4 T cell receptor beta chains given below trace back to one sample, sequenced in a study of T cell repertoires in cytomegalovirus infection. TCRdb redid the calling of the reads with MiXCR, one entry per CDR3 protein. The repertoire consists of about 740,000 distinct CDR3 sequences, with 35% occurring once and the leading ten covering under 3%. Sequenced: PBMCs. Every receptor here comes from a human donor in good health (CMV status not recorded). Some clones in this sample may be carry-over from other donors' samples.

The chain has TRBV28 and TRBJ1-6; TRBD1 agrees at 7 bases. V was clipped by 3 bases and J by 10 bases; unmatched bases: 3. Per germline, CDR1 MDHEN and CDR2 SYDVKM. The CDR3 covers 13 residues. The CDR3 is CASSFTGASPLHF. CDR3 sequence (DNA): TGTGCCAGCAGTTTTACAGGGGCCTCACCCCTCCACTTT.

V gene TRBV29-1 combines with J gene TRBJ1-4; the D is unclear. The V end lost 2 bases, the J end lost 8 bases, and 12 bases lay between the germline ends. CDR3 length: 13 amino acids. Germline lookup yields CDR1 SQVTM and CDR2 ANQGSEA. The CDR3 DNA sequence: TGCAGCGTTGAAACCGGGAACCTCGAAAAACTGTTTTTT. Translated, it gives CSVETGNLEKLFF.

This clonotype has more than one count but fewer than ten. The chain is built from TRBV28 and TRBJ2-7, with D tentatively TRBD1 (5 bases). This CDR3 spans 13 amino acids. The germline V and J ends were trimmed by 4 bases and 4 bases, with 11 bases remaining between them. The germline V gene has CDR1 MDHEN and CDR2 SYDVKM. The CDR3 region is CASSSLDTYEQYF. The DNA for the CDR3 is TGTGCCAGCAGTTCCCTGGACACTTACGAGCAGTACTTC. Filled out from reference TRBV28 and TRBJ2-7, the complete variable domain reads DVKVTQSSRYLVKRTGEKVFLECVQDMDHENMFWYRQDPGLGLRLIYFSYDVKMKEKGDIPEGYSVSREKKERFSLILESASTNQTSMYLCASSSLDTYEQYFGPGTRLTVT.

This chain connects TRBV14 to TRBJ2-7; 7 bases align to TRBD2. The V and J ends lost 3 bases and 2 bases, in that order; junction bases with no gene match: 13. The germline V gene encodes CDR1 SGHDN and CDR2 FVKESK. CDR3 size: 17 residues. The chain's CDR3 is CASSHLVGGRGTYEQYF. CDR3 coding DNA: TGTGCCAGCAGCCACCTCGTCGGCGGGAGAGGCACCTACGAGCAGTACTTC.